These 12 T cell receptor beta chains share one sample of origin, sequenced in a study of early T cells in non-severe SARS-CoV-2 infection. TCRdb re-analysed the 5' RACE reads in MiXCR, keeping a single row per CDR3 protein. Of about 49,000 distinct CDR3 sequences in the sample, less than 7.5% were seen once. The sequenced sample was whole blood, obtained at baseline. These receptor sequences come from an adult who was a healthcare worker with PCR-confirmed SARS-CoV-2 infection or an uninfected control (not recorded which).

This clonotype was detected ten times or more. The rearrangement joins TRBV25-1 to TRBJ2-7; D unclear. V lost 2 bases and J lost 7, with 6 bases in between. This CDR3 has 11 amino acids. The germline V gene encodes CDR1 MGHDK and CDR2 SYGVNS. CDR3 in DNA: TGTGCCAGCAGTGAAGTTGCGGAGCAGTACTTC. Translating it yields CASSEVAEQYF.

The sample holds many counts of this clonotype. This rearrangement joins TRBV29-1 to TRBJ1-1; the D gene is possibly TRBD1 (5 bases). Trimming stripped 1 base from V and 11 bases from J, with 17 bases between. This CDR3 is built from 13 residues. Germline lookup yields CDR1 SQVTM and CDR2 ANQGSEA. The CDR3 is CSVEGQSPGEAFF. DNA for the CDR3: TGCAGCGTTGAAGGACAGTCCCCGGGAGAGGCTTTCTTT. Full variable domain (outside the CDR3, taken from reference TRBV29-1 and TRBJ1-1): SAVISQKPSRDICQRGTSLTIQCQVDSQVTMMFWYRQQPGQSLTLIATANQGSEATYESGFVIDKFPISRPNLTFSTLTVSNMSPEDSSIYLCSVEGQSPGEAFFGQGTRLTVV.

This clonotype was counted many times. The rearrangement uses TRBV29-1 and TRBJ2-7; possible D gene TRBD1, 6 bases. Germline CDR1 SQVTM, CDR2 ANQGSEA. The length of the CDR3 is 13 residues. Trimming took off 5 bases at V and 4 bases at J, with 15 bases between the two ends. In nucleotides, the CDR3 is TGCAGCGTTACAGACAGGCCTGGATACGAGCAGTACTTC. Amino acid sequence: CSVTDRPGYEQYF.

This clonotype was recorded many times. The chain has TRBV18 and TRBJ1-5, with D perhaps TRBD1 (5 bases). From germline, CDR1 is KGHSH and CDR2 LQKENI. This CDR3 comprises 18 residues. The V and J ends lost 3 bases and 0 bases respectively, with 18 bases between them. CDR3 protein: CASSPREGAVNSNQPQHF. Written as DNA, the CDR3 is TGTGCCAGCTCACCGCGGGAAGGGGCAGTCAATAGCAATCAGCCCCAGCATTTT.

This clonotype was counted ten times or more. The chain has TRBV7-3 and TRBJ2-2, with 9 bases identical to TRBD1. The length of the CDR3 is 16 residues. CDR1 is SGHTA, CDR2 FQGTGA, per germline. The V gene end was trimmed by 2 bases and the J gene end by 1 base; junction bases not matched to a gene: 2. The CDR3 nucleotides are TGTGCCAGCAGCTTAGCGGGACAGGGGAACACCGGGGAGCTGTTTTTT. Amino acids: CASSLAGQGNTGELFF.

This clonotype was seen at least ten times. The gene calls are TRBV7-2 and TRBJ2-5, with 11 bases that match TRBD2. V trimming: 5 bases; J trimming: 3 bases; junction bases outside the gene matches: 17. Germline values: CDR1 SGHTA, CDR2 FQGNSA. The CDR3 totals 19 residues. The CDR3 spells CASSPDRLAGFYIEETQYF. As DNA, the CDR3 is TGTGCCAGCAGCCCGGACAGACTAGCGGGGTTTTATATAGAAGAGACCCAGTACTTC.

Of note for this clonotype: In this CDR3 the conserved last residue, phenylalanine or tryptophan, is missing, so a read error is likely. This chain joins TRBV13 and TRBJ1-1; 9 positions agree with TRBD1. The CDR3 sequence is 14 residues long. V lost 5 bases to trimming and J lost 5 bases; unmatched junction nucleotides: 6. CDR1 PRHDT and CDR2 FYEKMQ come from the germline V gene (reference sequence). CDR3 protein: CASSLETGGTEAFY. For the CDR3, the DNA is TGTGCCAGCAGCCTAGAGACAGGGGGAACTGAAGCTTTCTAT.

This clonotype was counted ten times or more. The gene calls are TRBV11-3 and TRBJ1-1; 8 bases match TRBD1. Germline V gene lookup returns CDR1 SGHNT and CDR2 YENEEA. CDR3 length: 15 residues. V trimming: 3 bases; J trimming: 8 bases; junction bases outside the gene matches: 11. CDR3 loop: CASSFGGRGQEEAFF. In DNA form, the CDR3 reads TGTGCCAGCAGCTTCGGCGGCAGGGGGCAGGAGGAAGCTTTCTTT.

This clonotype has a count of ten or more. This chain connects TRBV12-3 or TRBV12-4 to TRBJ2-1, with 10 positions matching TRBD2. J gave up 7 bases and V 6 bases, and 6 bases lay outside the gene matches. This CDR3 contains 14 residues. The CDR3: CASRSGGAINEQFF. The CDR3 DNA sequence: TGTGCCAGCAGAAGCGGGGGGGCCATAAATGAGCAGTTCTTC.

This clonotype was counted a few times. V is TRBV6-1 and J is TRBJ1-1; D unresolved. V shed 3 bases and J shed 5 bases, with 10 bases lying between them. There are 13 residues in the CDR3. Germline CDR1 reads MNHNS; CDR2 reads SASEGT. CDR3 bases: TGTGCCAGCAGTGAGGACGGTTATACTGAAGCTTTCTTT. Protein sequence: CASSEDGYTEAFF.

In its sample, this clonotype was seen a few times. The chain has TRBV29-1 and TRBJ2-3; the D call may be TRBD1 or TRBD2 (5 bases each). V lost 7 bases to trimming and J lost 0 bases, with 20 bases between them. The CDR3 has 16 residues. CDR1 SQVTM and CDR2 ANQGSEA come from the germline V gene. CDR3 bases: TGCAGCGCTAAGTCTCCGGGACGGACTAGCACAGATACGCAGTATTTT. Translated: CSAKSPGRTSTDTQYF.

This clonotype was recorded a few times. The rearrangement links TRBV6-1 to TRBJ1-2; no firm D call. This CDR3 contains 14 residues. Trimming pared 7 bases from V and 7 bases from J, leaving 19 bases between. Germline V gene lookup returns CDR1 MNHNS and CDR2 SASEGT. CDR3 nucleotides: TGTGCCAGCACCAACCCGGGATCCATTGTTGGCTACACCTTC. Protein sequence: CASTNPGSIVGYTF.